These T cell receptor beta chains were read from a single sample in a study of monozygotic twins with inflammatory bowel disease. TCRdb re-called the 5' RACE reads, yielding one record per CDR3 amino acid sequence without DNA. The table lists fewer than 200,000 distinct CDR3 sequences. The sample comprised blood. The receptors were sampled from a human donor with ulcerative colitis or Crohn's disease, or a healthy co-twin of an affected twin (not recorded which). The CDR3 runs from the conserved cysteine through the conserved F or W. Each record gives: J gene, V gene, CDR3 protein.

j_call: TRBJ1-2; v_call: TRBV12-3/TRBV12-4; cdr3_aa: CASTLGTNYGYTF
j_call: TRBJ2-7; v_call: TRBV24-1; cdr3_aa: CATSDRGAGYEQYF
j_call: TRBJ2-5; v_call: TRBV29-1; cdr3_aa: CSVGRVAGPETQYF
j_call: TRBJ1-1; v_call: TRBV29-1; cdr3_aa: CSVGGRQGVSEAFF
j_call: TRBJ2-1; v_call: TRBV20-1; cdr3_aa: CSASRREGYNEQFF
j_call: TRBJ2-1; v_call: TRBV28; cdr3_aa: CASSSRDRGLPHNEQFF
j_call: TRBJ2-5; v_call: TRBV7-2; cdr3_aa: CASRRTSFEETQYF
j_call: TRBJ1-3; v_call: TRBV28; cdr3_aa: CASRGGAGNTIYF
j_call: TRBJ2-5; v_call: TRBV6-2/TRBV6-3; cdr3_aa: CASSLLAAQETQYF
j_call: TRBJ1-5; v_call: TRBV20-1; cdr3_aa: CSGAYRETVGGANQPQHF